This is a list of T cell receptor beta chains from one sample in a study of PD-L1 blockade in urothelial cancer. Sequenced by immunoSEQ multiplex PCR; TCRdb stores in-frame clones only, minus some. Counted here are about 51,000 clones, approximately 86% occurring once; the ten biggest clones make up 15% to 20%. This material consisted of PBMCs, taken around atezolizumab (anti-PD-L1) treatment. These receptors originate from a man between 60 and 75 years old with urothelial cancer. Each CDR3 is given with its conserved first and last residue.

TRBJ1-1	TRBV11-2	CASSTRQGGVEAFF
TRBJ2-7	TRBV4-3	CASSRLTGGEYEQYF
TRBJ2-1	TRBV2	CASSGGLAGGVNEQFF
TRBJ1-5	TRBV27	CASSSGLAQHF
TRBJ1-1	TRBV27	CASSTVSSTEAFF
TRBJ2-3	TRBV27	CASRTSLGTSGGVSPSTDTQYF
TRBJ2-7	TRBV4-2	CASSQSGSGDYEQYF
TRBJ1-5	TRBV19	CASSIYGTGPYSNQPQHF
TRBJ2-5	TRBV9	CASSVDGSGGEETQYF
TRBJ1-6	TRBV30	CAWSVPGLNSPLHF
TRBJ2-4	TRBV6-1	CASSERLAGGFAKNIQYF
TRBJ1-1	TRBV4-1	CASSQEARGPMNTEAFF
TRBJ1-2	TRBV11-3	CASSLEEGFRGRIYGYTF
TRBJ2-2	TRBV4-1	CASSRGQGANTGELFF
TRBJ1-4	TRBV21-1	CASSSLTGTNEKLFF
TRBJ2-4	TRBV4-2	CASTGQDRIRNIQYF
TRBJ1-4	TRBV5-1	CASSFGLDREKLFF
TRBJ2-5	TRBV5-6	CASSTKGYWDSLQETQYF
TRBJ1-6	TRBV11-3	CASSSRTGRSRYNSPLHF
TRBJ2-5	TRBV9	CASSVLTSGGQETQYF
TRBJ2-1	TRBV12-1	CASSYRGTEQFF
TRBJ1-1	TRBV5-1	CASSLEGGEVSEAFF
TRBJ1-1	TRBV2	CASTTTATAFF
TRBJ2-7	TRBV4-2	CASSQPSRSYEQYF
TRBJ2-3	TRBV11-3	CASSPSLGQTQYF
TRBJ2-7	TRBV19	CASSPGTGTYEQYF
TRBJ1-2	TRBV27	CASSLWGPGANYGYTF
TRBJ1-5	TRBV6-1	CASSEWTGVGPQHF
TRBJ2-7	TRBV12-5	CASGPAGTGVREQYF